This is a list of T cell receptor beta chains from one sample in a study of T cell responses to AZD1222 COVID-19 vaccine. Clones were sequenced by immunoSEQ multiplex PCR, and TCRdb holds only the in-frame ones, with some missing. The sample has about 170,000 clones; roughly 87% are singletons. This material consisted of peripheral blood, taken 28 days after the second AZD1222 dose. The receptors stem from an adult who received the AZD1222 COVID-19 vaccine. Each CDR3 is given with its conserved first and last residue. D genes are given only for firm matches. Size tells how often a clone was seen (once, few, many) or the class of an expanded clone, and some rows leave it out.

>TRBJ2-3|NA|TRBD2|TRBV5-6
CASATGGTQYF
TGTGCCAGCGCAACGGGGGGTACGCAGTATTTT
>TRBJ1-2|NA|NA|TRBV5-1
CASSLGFRQGSTSGGYTF
TGCGCCAGCAGCTTGGGGTTTAGGCAGGGATCGACATCGGGAGGCTACACCTTC
>TRBJ2-5|NA|TRBD1|TRBV4-1
CASSPTGPRGETQYF
TGCGCCAGCAGCCCGACAGGGCCCCGAGGAGAGACCCAGTACTTC
>TRBJ1-6|NA|NA|TRBV12-3/TRBV12-4
CASSLTGSPLHF
TGTGCCAGCAGTTTGACTGGTTCACCCCTCCACTTT
>TRBJ2-2|once|NA|TRBV27
CASTWRVNTGELFF
TGTGCCAGCACCTGGCGGGTAAACACCGGGGAGCTGTTTTTT
>TRBJ2-1|few|NA|TRBV9
CASSSLSNEQFF
TGTGCCAGCAGCTCCCTCAGCAATGAGCAGTTCTTC
>TRBJ2-6|NA|NA|TRBV4-1
CASSHPSGILSGANVLTF
TGCGCCAGCAGCCATCCCTCAGGGATCCTCTCTGGGGCCAACGTCCTGACTTTC
>TRBJ1-6|NA|TRBD1|TRBV2
CASIPDPGQGFSPLHF
TGTGCCAGCATTCCTGATCCGGGACAGGGTTTTTCACCCCTCCACTTT
>TRBJ1-5|NA|NA|TRBV6-2/TRBV6-3
CASSWGGGGNQPQHF
TGTGCCAGCAGCTGGGGGGGAGGGGGCAATCAGCCCCAGCATTTT
>TRBJ1-3|NA|NA|TRBV7-9
CASSLPENTIYF
TGTGCCAGCAGCCTTCCGGAAAACACCATATATTTT
>TRBJ2-3|once|TRBD2|TRBV27
CASSFSAGGSSDTQYF
TGTGCCAGCAGTTTTTCGGCGGGGGGCAGCTCTGATACGCAGTATTTT
>TRBJ1-2|once|TRBD1|TRBV29-1
CSGGTGSDYGYTF
TGCAGCGGGGGGACAGGGTCGGACTATGGCTACACCTTC
>TRBJ2-7|NA|TRBD1|TRBV10-3
CAISESRGSPGQGTPYEQYF
TGTGCCATCAGTGAGTCGAGGGGCTCCCCGGGACAGGGGACCCCCTACGAGCAGTACTTC
>TRBJ2-7|NA|NA|TRBV6-1
CASSEGGQTPFYEQYF
TGTGCCAGCAGTGAAGGGGGCCAGACTCCCTTCTACGAGCAGTACTTC
>TRBJ2-2|NA|NA|TRBV4-3
CASSQDRQRELFF
TGCGCCAGCAGCCAAGATCGGCAGCGGGAGCTGTTTTTT
>TRBJ2-6|NA|NA|TRBV2
CASSGTWGANVLTF
TGTGCCAGCAGCGGGACTTGGGGGGCCAACGTCCTGACTTTC
>TRBJ1-1|NA|TRBD1|TRBV30
CAWTLQGGNTEAFF
TGTGCCTGGACCCTACAGGGGGGGAACACTGAAGCTTTCTTT
>TRBJ2-1|NA|NA|TRBV18
CASSPPLGAGRYEQFF
TGTGCCAGCTCTCCCCCTCTGGGGGCGGGGAGGTATGAGCAGTTCTTC
>TRBJ1-1|NA|NA|TRBV24-1
CATSDPQGEAFF
TGTGCCACCAGTGATCCACAGGGTGAAGCTTTCTTT
>TRBJ2-7|NA|NA|TRBV6-2/TRBV6-3
CASSSVSYEQYF
TGTGCCAGCAGTTCAGTCTCCTACGAGCAGTACTTC
>TRBJ1-4|NA|TRBD1|TRBV7-2
CASSLSGQGVPNEKLFF
TGTGCCAGCAGCTTATCCGGACAGGGGGTGCCTAATGAAAAACTGTTTTTT
>TRBJ1-4|NA|NA|TRBV10-3
CAISSQDRREEKLFF
TGTGCCATCAGCTCACAAGACAGGAGGGAGGAAAAACTGTTTTTT
>TRBJ2-7|NA|NA|TRBV12-3/TRBV12-4
CASSGQNSYEQYF
TGTGCCAGCAGTGGACAGAACTCCTACGAGCAGTACTTC
>TRBJ1-3|NA|NA|TRBV28
CASSSRDGNPGNTIYF
TGTGCCAGCAGTTCGAGGGACGGGAACCCTGGAAACACCATATATTTT
>TRBJ2-5|NA|TRBD1|TRBV7-2
CASSMGQVETQYF
TGTGCCAGCAGCATGGGACAGGTGGAGACCCAGTACTTC
>TRBJ1-4|NA|TRBD1|TRBV5-1
CASSALTGGNEKLFF
TGCGCCAGCAGTGCCCTTACAGGGGGAAATGAAAAACTGTTTTTT
>TRBJ2-3|NA|NA|TRBV14
CASSQGGTTDTQYF
TGTGCCAGCAGCCAAGGAGGGACCACAGATACGCAGTATTTT
>TRBJ1-5|NA|TRBD1|TRBV27
CASKPGTEHQPQHF
TGTGCCAGCAAACCCGGGACAGAGCATCAGCCCCAGCATTTT
>TRBJ1-2|NA|NA|TRBV19
CASSIPGRGQSYGYTF
TGTGCCAGTAGTATCCCGGGGCGCGGCCAGAGCTATGGCTACACCTTC
>TRBJ1-6|NA|NA|TRBV6-6
CASEVGEVSYNSPLHF
TGTGCCAGCGAGGTAGGGGAGGTCTCCTATAATTCACCCCTCCACTTT
>TRBJ1-6|few|NA|TRBV7-8
CASSPRGGQGNNSPLHF
TGTGCCAGCAGCCCCCGAGGGGGGCAGGGGAACAATTCACCCCTCCACTTT
>TRBJ2-5|NA|TRBD2|TRBV6-5
CASSRTSGYQETQYF
TGTGCCAGCAGCCGGACTAGCGGATACCAAGAGACCCAGTACTTC
>TRBJ1-6|NA|NA|TRBV11-2
CASSLRQGGNSPLHF
TGTGCCAGCAGCTTACGGCAGGGAGGTAATTCACCCCTCCACTTT
>TRBJ1-2|NA|NA|TRBV3-1/TRBV3-2
CASSQGSDGYTF
TGTGCCAGCAGCCAAGGATCGGATGGCTACACCTTC
>TRBJ1-2|few|NA|TRBV29-1
CSVEDTTYPRASGYTF
TGCAGCGTTGAAGATACCACCTATCCCAGGGCCAGCGGCTACACCTTC
>TRBJ1-5|NA|NA|TRBV14
CASSNPYRSNQPQHF
TGTGCCAGCAGCAACCCGTACAGGAGCAATCAGCCCCAGCATTTT
>TRBJ2-2|once|NA|TRBV5-6
CASSSPGWRGYTGELFF
TGTGCCAGCAGCTCCCCCGGGTGGCGGGGCTACACCGGGGAGCTGTTTTTT
>TRBJ2-2|once|NA|TRBV5-6
CASTEVESRINTGELFF
TGTGCCAGCACCGAAGTAGAGAGCAGAATAAACACCGGGGAGCTGTTTTTT
>TRBJ2-5|NA|NA|TRBV10-3
CAISYSGRQETQYF
TGTGCCATCAGCTACTCCGGGAGACAAGAGACCCAGTACTTC
>TRBJ1-1|NA|TRBD1|TRBV6-4
CASRSQGARTEAFF
TGTGCCAGCAGGAGCCAGGGGGCGCGGACTGAAGCTTTCTTT